The 27 T cell receptor beta chains presented below share a single source sample, sequenced in a study of shared clonotypes between healthy human individuals (dated by TCRdb to 2018 to 2020). The library relied on the immunoSEQ multiplex PCR assay. In TCRdb, the immuneACCESS table is reduced to in-frame sequences with V and J assigned. These tables do not hold every clone; where another copy was compared, an unresolved V gene accounts for under half, and the others remain unexplained. Recorded for this sample are under 2,500,000 clones; around 95% of them occurred a single time. The ten largest make up more than 0.1% of the sample. The sample taken for sequencing was naive CD4+ T cells sorted from blood. What this sample's cell subset or site label stands for: CD45RA+ positively selected. The receptor set was obtained from a man aged 18 to 35 in good health.

In regard to this clone: This specimen includes other DNA sequences encoding the same CDR3. CDR3 amino acids: CASSLDLTGELFF. CDR3 in DNA: TGCGCCAGCAGCTTGGATCTGACCGGGGAGCTGTTTTTT. The gene calls are TRBV5-1 and TRBJ2-2; unclear D gene. Trimming removed 0 bases at V and 5 bases at J, with 5 bases between. This CDR3 has 13 amino acids. Germline values: CDR1 SGHRS, CDR2 YFSETQ.

The chain joins TRBV2 to TRBJ2-1; 8 bases are a match to TRBD2. The junction had 17 bases not matched to a gene; V was cut back by 6 bases and J by 7 bases. The CDR3 extends over 17 amino acids. Germline V gene data show CDR1 as SNHLY and CDR2 as FYNNEI. The CDR3: CASRAGASLTYRNEQFF. CDR3 coding DNA: TGTGCCAGCAGAGCGGGGGCCAGTCTTACCTATCGGAATGAGCAGTTCTTC.

A single count supports this clone. The chain links TRBV6-6 to TRBJ1-2; perhaps TRBD1 as D (5 bases). V was shortened by 2 bases and J by 8 bases, with 12 bases between the two germline ends. The CDR3 has 13 residues. The germline V gene encodes CDR1 MNHNY and CDR2 SVGAGI (reference sequence). The CDR3 loop is CASSYESWGGYTF. The DNA of the CDR3 is TGTGCCAGCAGTTACGAAAGCTGGGGGGGCTACACCTTC.

V gene TRBV6-1 combines with J gene TRBJ1-1; 8 nucleotides agree with TRBD1. This CDR3 has 14 residues. From germline, CDR1 is MNHNS and CDR2 SASEGT. The V gene end was trimmed by 9 bases and the J gene end by 5 bases; junction bases not matched to a gene: 11. DNA for the CDR3: TGTGCCAGTGTGACAGGGGTCTTGGGAACTGAAGCTTTCTTT. Its protein is CASVTGVLGTEAFF.

This chain connects TRBV6-1 to TRBJ2-7; D remains ambiguous. V was clipped by 6 bases and J by 5 bases, with 8 bases between them. This CDR3 is built from 11 residues. Germline V gene lookup returns CDR1 MNHNS and CDR2 SASEGT. DNA for the CDR3: TGTGCCAGCAGGGCCCTCCACGAGCAGTACTTC. This codes for CASRALHEQYF.

The rearrangement links TRBV6-5 to TRBJ1-6, with D possibly being TRBD1 (5 bases). The CDR3 runs 15 residues. Germline loops: CDR1 MNHEY, CDR2 SVGAGI. Trimming took 4 bases from V and 11 from J, leaving 18 bases between them. The CDR3 DNA reads TGTGCCAGCAGTTCCATCGCGGCCGGGGGGACACCCCTCCACTTT. It is translated as CASSSIAAGGTPLHF.

Worth noting for this clone: Other DNA sequences in this specimen translate into the identical CDR3. The V call is TRBV5-1, the J call TRBJ1-1; TRBD1 agrees at 7 bases. The J segment lost 5 bases and the V segment lost 0 bases, leaving 4 bases of the junction unmatched. The CDR3 is made up of 14 amino acids. Germline V lookup: CDR1 SGHRS, CDR2 YFSETQ. The CDR3 sequence: CASSLGSGGTEAFF. The CDR3 coding sequence is TGCGCCAGCAGCTTGGGGTCAGGGGGAACTGAAGCTTTCTTT.

The chain is built from TRBV5-5 and TRBJ1-2; D might be TRBD1 (5 bases). The CDR3 covers 14 residues. The germline V gene encodes CDR1 SGHKS and CDR2 YYEKEE (reference sequence). V was pared by 7 bases and J by 3 bases, with 16 bases between. CDR3 loop: CASGKGRVDYGYTF. CDR3 bases: TGTGCCAGCGGTAAAGGCAGGGTCGACTATGGCTACACCTTC.

V usage is TRBV11-3 and J usage is TRBJ1-6, with a tentative D call TRBD1 (5 bases). The length of the CDR3 is 14 residues. Germline V gene data show CDR1 as SGHNT and CDR2 as YENEEA. V lost 6 bases and J lost 10, with 16 bases in between. CDR3 DNA sequence: TGTGCCAGCAGTAGAGAGGGGATACGGTCACCCCTCCACTTT. Protein: CASSREGIRSPLHF.

The rearrangement links TRBV7-6 to TRBJ1-5; weak D call: TRBD1 (5 bases). The germline CDR1 and CDR2 sequences are SGHVS and FNYEAQ. V lost 5 bases, J lost 5 bases, and 16 bases lay in between. The CDR3 runs to 15 residues. CDR3: CASSAIQGVHQPQHF. The CDR3 DNA follows: TGTGCCAGCAGCGCAATCCAGGGAGTCCATCAGCCCCAGCATTTT.

This clone has just one count. The rearrangement uses TRBV5-1 and TRBJ1-6; D uncertain. Germline V CDR1 and CDR2: SGHRS, YFSETQ. Trimming cost V 0 bases and J 7 bases, with 11 bases left between them. The CDR3 extends over 15 amino acids. For the CDR3, the DNA is TGCGCCAGCAGCTTGGATGGAACTGGGAATTCACCCCTCCACTTT. This encodes CASSLDGTGNSPLHF.

This chain joins TRBV5-1 and TRBJ2-1; TRBD2 matches 8 bases. This CDR3 is built from 15 residues. Germline V gene sequence: CDR1 SGHRS, CDR2 YFSETQ. V was clipped by 4 bases and J by 8 bases; unmatched bases: 11. As DNA, the CDR3 is TGCGCCAGCAGCACCCGGGGGGGCCTCTTCGATGAGCAGTTCTTC. Translation: CASSTRGGLFDEQFF.

Comment on this clone: This may be a read error: a much more frequent sequence differs by one nucleotide. This CDR3 is CASSTNTGELFF. The CDR3 DNA sequence: TGTGCCAGCAGCACCAACACCGGGGAGCTGTTTTTT. The V call is TRBV7-2, the J call TRBJ2-2; the D is unclear. From germline, CDR1 is SGHTA and CDR2 FQGNSA. The V gene lost 5 bases and the J gene lost 2 bases, with 3 bases spanning the gap. The CDR3 length is 12 residues.

Here the CDR3 DNA reads TGTGCCAGCAGCTCCCTAGGCTTAGTCGGAGAGCAGTACTTC. This encodes CASSSLGLVGEQYF. The gene calls are TRBV7-2 and TRBJ2-7; no clear D. This CDR3 is built from 14 residues. Per the germline V gene, CDR1 is SGHTA and CDR2 is FQGNSA. The V end was cut by 4 bases, the J end by 7 bases, with 17 bases between.

CDR3 in amino acids: CAARGGYGYTF. CDR3 DNA sequence: TGTGCTGCGCGAGGCGGCTATGGCTACACCTTC. This sequence joins TRBV30 and TRBJ1-2; D is unclear. CDR3 size: 11 residues. Germline CDR1 and CDR2: GTSNPN and SVGIG (reference sequence).

Details on this clone: The identical CDR3 is also encoded by other nucleotide sequences in the sample. The chain is built from TRBV19 and TRBJ2-5, with D unresolved. Germline loops: CDR1 LNHDA, CDR2 SQIVND (reference sequence). The CDR3 is made up of 11 amino acids. Trimming stripped 3 bases from V and 4 bases from J, with 3 bases between. The CDR3 DNA follows: TGTGCCAGTAGTATTCGAGAGACCCAGTACTTC. It codes for CASSIRETQYF.

V is TRBV28 and J is TRBJ2-7; D is possibly TRBD1 (5 bases). Germline CDR1 reads MDHEN; CDR2 reads SYDVKM. The CDR3 has 19 amino acids. The V end lost 1 base, the J end lost 1 base, and 23 bases lay between the germline ends. The CDR3 DNA sequence: TGTGCCAGCAGTTTATTGTCTGCGACAGCCGACCATTATTCCTACGAGCAGTACTTC. Its protein is CASSLLSATADHYSYEQYF.

V usage is TRBV7-3 and J usage is TRBJ1-6; no clear D. The CDR3 totals 16 residues. Looked up from germline, CDR1 is SGHTA and CDR2 is FQGTGA. V was pared by 3 bases and J by 7 bases, with 16 bases between. CDR3 residues: CASSFGTAFGNSPLHF. In DNA form, the CDR3 reads TGTGCCAGCAGCTTCGGTACAGCCTTCGGAAATTCACCCCTCCACTTT.

This clone occurred a few times. The rearrangement uses TRBV7-9 and TRBJ1-5; D remains ambiguous. This CDR3 has 13 residues. V gave up 4 bases and J gave up 3 bases, with 7 bases separating them. The germline gives CDR1 SEHNR, CDR2 FQNEAQ (reference sequence). In nucleotides, the CDR3 is TGTGCCAGCAGCTGGGATTTCAATCAGCCCCAGCATTTT. The encoded protein is CASSWDFNQPQHF.

The chain couples TRBV19 to TRBJ1-6; D gene uncertain. Germline V gives CDR1 LNHDA, CDR2 SQIVND (reference sequence). V was shortened by 0 bases and J by 10 bases, with 22 bases between the two germline ends. The length of the CDR3 is 18 residues. CDR3 loop: CASSIDPAGRASLSPLHF. For the CDR3, the DNA is TGTGCCAGTAGTATAGATCCTGCCGGGAGGGCTAGTCTATCACCCCTCCACTTT.

The chain is built from TRBV29-1 and TRBJ2-4, with 9 bases that match TRBD1. V shed 6 bases, J shed 0 bases, and the junction held 12 bases outside the gene matches. Germline V CDR1 and CDR2: SQVTM, ANQGSEA. This CDR3 is 17 amino acids long. The CDR3 DNA sequence: TGCAGCGTGGACGGACAGGGGATAGGACTAGCCAAAAACATTCAGTACTTC. Translation gives CSVDGQGIGLAKNIQYF.

The CDR3 bases are TGTGCCAGCAGCCGAGACAGGAAAGGAGATGAAAAACTGTTTTTT. Its translation is CASSRDRKGDEKLFF. V and J are TRBV6-6 and TRBJ1-4; weak D call: TRBD1 (6 bases). CDR3 length: 15 residues. V shed 6 bases and J shed 6 bases, with 17 bases lying between them. Germline V lookup: CDR1 MNHNY, CDR2 SVGAGI (reference sequence).

The rearrangement links TRBV6-1 to TRBJ2-7; a weak D match, TRBD1 (6 bases). Trimming cost V 5 bases and J 2 bases, with 16 bases left between them. Germline V lookup: CDR1 MNHNS, CDR2 SASEGT. The CDR3 extends over 15 amino acids. Here the CDR3 reads CASSTSDSQTYEQYF. The CDR3 region has the DNA TGTGCCAGCAGTACCTCGGACAGCCAGACCTACGAGCAGTACTTC.

The J gene is TRBJ2-1, the V gene TRBV19; maybe TRBD2 (6 bases). V lost 10 bases, J lost 8 bases, and 27 bases lay in between. Germline V lookup: CDR1 LNHDA, CDR2 SQIVND (reference sequence). The CDR3 runs 16 residues. The CDR3 region is CATRLLSSGQADEQFF. CDR3 coding DNA: TGTGCCACTAGGCTCCTGAGTAGCGGCCAAGCGGATGAGCAGTTCTTC.

This chain's CDR3 is CASSPGHMNTEAFF. CDR3 nucleotide sequence: TGCGCCAGCAGCCCCGGGCACATGAACACTGAAGCTTTCTTT. The rearrangement links TRBV5-1 to TRBJ1-1, with D unclear. This CDR3 region has 14 residues. The V end was cut by 4 bases, the J end by 0 bases, with 10 bases between. Germline CDR1 and CDR2: SGHRS and YFSETQ.

On this clone itself: This sample includes further DNA sequences coding for the same CDR3. The chain links TRBV27 to TRBJ1-2, with a weak D call TRBD1 (5 bases). Germline assignment: CDR1 MNHEY and CDR2 SMNVEV (reference sequence). Trimming shortened V by 5 bases and J by 2 bases, and 9 bases separated the two germline ends. This CDR3 spans 13 amino acids. The CDR3 protein is CASSRTGNYGYTF. CDR3 bases: TGTGCCAGCAGTCGAACAGGAAACTATGGCTACACCTTC.

The chain couples TRBV7-9 to TRBJ2-5; TRBD2 matches at 8 bases. The CDR3 spans 17 residues. Trimming removed 0 bases from V and 2 bases from J; junction bases left unmatched: 8. CDR1 and CDR2 (germline): SEHNR, FQNEAQ (reference sequence). CDR3 bases: TGTGCCAGCAGCTTAGCCCGCCAGAGCGGGGGACAAGAGACCCAGTACTTC. Protein: CASSLARQSGGQETQYF.